A selection of T cell receptor beta chains follows, all from one sample in a study of blood T cell repertoires in COVID-19. Only in-frame clones appear in the TCRdb table, and some are missing; sequencing was by immunoSEQ multiplex PCR. The data show just under 90,000 clones, roughly 78% seen once. The specimen sequenced was peripheral blood. All receptors derive from an elderly woman with acute or convalescent COVID-19. The CDR3 runs from the conserved cysteine through the conserved F or W. A D gene is named only where the DNA matches it firmly. Size tells how often a clone was seen (once, few, many) or the class of an expanded clone, and some rows leave it out.

TRBV5-1	NA	TRBJ1-4	NA	TGCGCCAGCAGCTTGGACGGGGTTAGTGGGGAAAAACTGTTTTTT	CASSLDGVSGEKLFF
TRBV14	NA	TRBJ2-1	TRBD2	TGTGCCAGCAGCCCCGGACTAGCGGGGGGATTACTGACTGAGCAGTTCTTC	CASSPGLAGGLLTEQFF
TRBV7-9	NA	TRBJ1-1	TRBD1	TGTGCCAGCAGCCCTTTGCCGGGACAGGGGGCAATGAACACTGAAGCTTTCTTT	CASSPLPGQGAMNTEAFF
TRBV11-2	few	TRBJ1-3	NA	TGTGCCAGCAGCTTAGGGAGGGTGGTCGGAAACACCATATATTTT	CASSLGRVVGNTIYF
TRBV7-2	NA	TRBJ1-6	NA	TGTGCCAGCAGTCGACACAGGGTTGGGTCACCCCTCCACTTT	CASSRHRVGSPLHF
TRBV30	few	TRBJ1-2	NA	TGTGCCTGGAGTGTTAACACAGGGAAGGGGGGCTACACCTTC	CAWSVNTGKGGYTF
TRBV19	NA	TRBJ2-1	NA	TGTGCCAGTAGTACCAAGGACTCAATGTACAATGAGCAGTTCTTC	CASSTKDSMYNEQFF
TRBV9	NA	TRBJ1-4	NA	TGTGCCAGCAGCACCCCCCAAGGGGGTTCTGAAAAACTGTTTTTT	CASSTPQGGSEKLFF
TRBV4-2	NA	TRBJ1-1	TRBD1	TGTGCCAGCAGCCAAGATCCAGGGGGCGTCGCGAACACTGAAGCTTTCTTT	CASSQDPGGVANTEAFF
TRBV18	NA	TRBJ2-2	NA	TGTGCCAGCTCACCACTATCGGGGGCGAACACCGGGGAGCTGTTTTTT	CASSPLSGANTGELFF
TRBV30	NA	TRBJ2-5	NA	TGTGCCTGGAAGGCGGACCAAGAGACCCAGTACTTC	CAWKADQETQYF
TRBV3-1/TRBV3-2	NA	TRBJ1-4	NA	TGTGCCAGCAATCTGAGAGGCCGGGCTAATGAAAAACTGTTTTTT	CASNLRGRANEKLFF
TRBV10-3	few	TRBJ1-1	NA	TGTGCCCCTCGAACCGATCGGTGCAGGATGAACACTGAAGCTTTCTTT	CAPRTDRCRMNTEAFF
TRBV6-5	NA	TRBJ1-2	TRBD1	TGTGCCAGCAGTCGACAGGGGGGAGGCTACACCTTC	CASSRQGGGYTF
TRBV7-3	NA	TRBJ2-5	TRBD1	TGTGCCAGCAGCCCCGGGACAGGGATCTCCCAGTACTTC	CASSPGTGISQYF
TRBV5-1	NA	TRBJ1-6	TRBD1	TGCGCCAGCAGCACATGGGCGGACAGGGGACTTTCACCCCTCCACTTT	CASSTWADRGLSPLHF
TRBV28	NA	TRBJ1-2	TRBD1	TGTGCCAGCAGTTCCCCGGGACAGGGGATCTATGGCTACACCTTC	CASSSPGQGIYGYTF
TRBV4-2	NA	TRBJ1-3	NA	TGTGCCAGCAGCCAAGTTGGAGTATCCTCTGGAAACACCATATATTTT	CASSQVGVSSGNTIYF
TRBV6-2/TRBV6-3	NA	TRBJ1-2	TRBD1	TGTGCCAGCAGCAGATCAAGAGACAGGGAGCCCGTATTTGGCTACACCTTC	CASSRSRDREPVFGYTF
TRBV5-1	NA	TRBJ1-4	NA	TGCGCCAGCAGCTTAGGGCTGGGAGACTTACGGGAAAAACTGTTTTTT	CASSLGLGDLREKLFF
TRBV2	NA	TRBJ1-2	TRBD1	TGTGCCAGCAGTGAAGTGACAGGGCAAGGCTACACCTTC	CASSEVTGQGYTF
TRBV7-2	NA	TRBJ1-2	TRBD1	TGTGCCAGCAGCTTAGAGGTTTTGGCAGGGGGCCGGAATGGCTACACCTTC	CASSLEVLAGGRNGYTF
TRBV7-8	NA	TRBJ1-2	TRBD1	TGTGCCAGCAGCCGGGACAGCGACCTCTGGTTAAACTATGGCTACACCTTC	CASSRDSDLWLNYGYTF
TRBV11-2	NA	TRBJ1-1	NA	TGTGCCAGCAGCTCCCGGGACTCCGAAGCTTTCTTT	CASSSRDSEAFF
TRBV12-3/TRBV12-4	few	TRBJ1-2	NA	TGTGCCAGCAGTTTACGAGTTAACTATGGCTACACCTTC	CASSLRVNYGYTF
TRBV2	few	TRBJ2-5	NA	TGTGCCAGCAGTGAATGGGGGCCGGGGGAGACCCAGTACTTC	CASSEWGPGETQYF
TRBV5-1	few	TRBJ1-3	NA	TGCGCCAGCAGCTTGGACGGGGTGTCTGGAAACACCATATATTTT	CASSLDGVSGNTIYF
TRBV19	few	TRBJ1-1	NA	TGTGCCAGTAGTATAGAGGGGGCTGGGAACACTGAAGCTTTCTTT	CASSIEGAGNTEAFF
TRBV6-1	NA	TRBJ1-1	NA	TGTGCCAGCAGTGAATTTTGGGGGCTTGGCACTGAAGCTTTCTTT	CASSEFWGLGTEAFF
TRBV6-1	NA	TRBJ1-5	TRBD1	TGTGCCAGCAGTGTCGGGACAGGGGCCTTCAATCAGCCCCAGCATTTT	CASSVGTGAFNQPQHF
TRBV7-2	NA	TRBJ1-6	TRBD1	TGTGCCAGCAGCCTGACAGGGCGAAATTCACCCCTCCACTTT	CASSLTGRNSPLHF
TRBV9	NA	TRBJ1-5	NA	TGTGCCAGCAGCCCGGGGATTAATCAGCCCCAGCATTTT	CASSPGINQPQHF
TRBV5-4	NA	TRBJ2-1	NA	TGTGCCAGCAGCCCTCCAACTTACAATGAGCAGTTCTTC	CASSPPTYNEQFF
TRBV28	NA	TRBJ1-2	NA	TGTGCCAGCAGTGCTTCCGGGGGGAATTCGAATGGCTACACCTTC	CASSASGGNSNGYTF
TRBV5-1	NA	TRBJ2-2	NA	TGCGCCAGCAGCTTACAGGACAGTTACTACGGGGAGCTGTTTTTT	CASSLQDSYYGELFF
TRBV10-3	few	TRBJ2-7	TRBD2	TGTGCCATCAGAGAACTAGCGGGGTACTCCGAGCAGTACTTC	CAIRELAGYSEQYF
TRBV5-6	NA	TRBJ1-1	NA	TGTGCCAGCAGCTGGAGGGGTGAGGGGACTGAAGCTTTCTTT	CASSWRGEGTEAFF
TRBV3-1/TRBV3-2	once	TRBJ2-3	TRBD2	TGTGCCAGCAGCCCTAGCGGGACCACAGATACGCAGTATTTT	CASSPSGTTDTQYF
TRBV5-5	NA	TRBJ2-7	TRBD1	TGTGCCAGCAGCCCCACGGGACAGGGTTACTACGAGCAGTACTTC	CASSPTGQGYYEQYF
TRBV25-1	NA	TRBJ1-1	NA	TGTGCCAGCAGTGAATTAGGGGGATCGCGGACTGAAGCTTTCTTT	CASSELGGSRTEAFF
TRBV19	few	TRBJ2-6	NA	TGTGCCAGTAGTATTGGGCCTTTTCCTCTCGGGGCCAACGTCCTGACTTTC	CASSIGPFPLGANVLTF
TRBV18	NA	TRBJ1-5	TRBD1	TGTGCCAGCTCGTCCGGGACAGACAATCAGCCCCAGCATTTT	CASSSGTDNQPQHF
TRBV5-1	NA	TRBJ2-7	TRBD2	TGCGCCAGCAGCTTGGCGGGACTAGCGGGGGGTGAGCAGTACTTC	CASSLAGLAGGEQYF
TRBV9	NA	TRBJ1-2	TRBD1	TGTGCCAGCAGCGTAGTGGGACAGAGCTATGGCTACACCTTC	CASSVVGQSYGYTF
TRBV6-2/TRBV6-3	NA	TRBJ2-7	NA	TGTGCCAGCAGTGTAAGGACAGAGACCTACGAGCAGTACTTC	CASSVRTETYEQYF
TRBV7-8	few	TRBJ1-1	TRBD1	TGTGCCAGCAGCTCCCTCTCGGGACAGTCAGTTAAGAACACTGAAGCTTTCTTT	CASSSLSGQSVKNTEAFF
TRBV19	once	TRBJ1-2	NA	TGTGCCAGTAGTATCCCCCGGCAGGGGTATGGCTACACCTTC	CASSIPRQGYGYTF